These 22 T cell receptor beta chains were sequenced from one sample in a study of T cell responses to AZD1222 COVID-19 vaccine. Profiling relied on immunoSEQ multiplex PCR, and the TCRdb table lists in-frame clones only, not all of them. Among approximately 150,000 clones, approximately 85% were seen once, and the ten largest hold approximately 5.4%. The sample was peripheral blood, taken 28 days after the second dose of the MenACWY control vaccine. These receptors all come from an adult who received the MenACWY meningococcal vaccine as a control.

The J gene is TRBJ2-1, the V gene TRBV5-1; perhaps TRBD2 as D (6 bases). CDR3 length: 17 residues. V dropped 3 bases and J dropped 6 bases, with 22 bases sitting between them. CDR1 SGHRS and CDR2 YFSETQ come from the germline V gene. This CDR3 reads CASSSLVGGLGSNEQFF. The CDR3 bases are TGCGCCAGCAGCTCCCTGGTCGGGGGATTGGGGTCCAATGAGCAGTTCTTC.

This clone was picked up a small number of times. This chain connects TRBV5-6 to TRBJ1-1; no reliable D call. CDR3 length: 12 residues. Germline V lookup: CDR1 SGHDT, CDR2 YYEEEE. Trimming removed 7 bases at V and 2 bases at J, with 9 bases between. In nucleotides, the CDR3 is TGTGCCAGCCTCCGATATAACACTGAAGCTTTCTTT. This translates into CASLRYNTEAFF.

The chain has TRBV7-3 and TRBJ2-2; D is undetermined. Trimming left V 7 bases short and J 2 bases short, with 11 bases between. This CDR3 has 14 amino acids. CDR1 and CDR2 from the germline V gene are SGHTA and FQGTGA. The chain's CDR3 is CASTEIANTGELFF. CDR3 in DNA: TGTGCCAGCACCGAAATAGCCAACACCGGGGAGCTGTTTTTT.

This clone was seen once. The chain links TRBV24-1 to TRBJ1-2; 8 bases are shared with TRBD1. Losses at the gene ends were 7 bases for V and 4 bases for J; bases not matched to a gene: 4. The CDR3 runs 13 residues. From germline, CDR1 is KGHDR and CDR2 SFDVKD. As DNA, the CDR3 is TGTGCCACCAGAGGACAGGGAGGCTATGGCTACACCTTC. It yields the protein CATRGQGGYGYTF.

The table lists this clone with a count of one. The chain combines TRBV27 with TRBJ1-5, with a tentative D call TRBD1 (5 bases). The V and J ends lost 3 bases and 3 bases respectively, with 9 bases between them. Germline lookup yields CDR1 MNHEY and CDR2 SMNVEV (reference sequence). The CDR3 spans 14 residues. The CDR3 region has the DNA TGTGCCAGCAGTTTTCGGGACCCCAATCAGCCCCAGCATTTT. Its protein is CASSFRDPNQPQHF.

V usage is TRBV3-1 (or the pseudogene TRBV3-2) and J usage is TRBJ1-5; D is perhaps TRBD1 (5 bases). CDR1 is LGHDT, CDR2 YNNKEL, per germline (reference sequence). This CDR3 is built from 14 residues. The V end lost 2 bases, the J end lost 6 bases, and 11 bases lay between the germline ends. The CDR3 loop reads CASSQRHQGQPQHF. The CDR3 DNA reads as TGTGCCAGCAGCCAACGACACCAGGGTCAGCCCCAGCATTTT.

The V and J genes are TRBV5-1 and TRBJ2-7, with 8 bases matching TRBD1. The V gene's germline CDR1 is SGHRS and CDR2 YFSETQ. The V and J ends lost 1 base and 0 bases, in that order; junction bases with no gene match: 3. CDR3 size: 15 residues. This chain's CDR3 is CASSLQTGGSYEQYF. The CDR3 nucleotides read TGCGCCAGCAGCTTGCAAACAGGGGGCTCCTACGAGCAGTACTTC.

The chain uses TRBV11-3 and TRBJ1-2; the D is unclear. Trimming took 5 bases from V and 6 from J, leaving 22 bases between them. Germline V gene sequence: CDR1 SGHNT, CDR2 YENEEA. The CDR3 totals 16 residues. The DNA of the CDR3 is TGTGCCAGCAGCCTATCGTTAAGGGCCCACTCGGATGGCTACACCTTC. Translated, it gives CASSLSLRAHSDGYTF. The whole variable domain, filled in from reference TRBV11-3 and TRBJ1-2, reads EAGVVQSPRYKIIEKKQPVAFWCNPISGHNTLYWYLQNLGQGPELLIRYENEEAVDDSQLPKDRFSAERLKGVDSTLKIQPAELGDSAVYLCASSLSLRAHSDGYTFGSGTRLTVV.

This chain links TRBV18 with TRBJ2-2; D tentatively reads TRBD1 or TRBD2 (5 bases each). V was clipped by 3 bases and J by 15 bases, with 17 bases between them. Germline lookup yields CDR1 KGHSH and CDR2 LQKENI. CDR3 size: 13 residues. The CDR3 here is CASSPTTGPGVFF. CDR3 DNA: TGTGCCAGCTCACCTACGACGGGGCCGGGTGTGTTTTTT.

The J gene is TRBJ1-5, the V gene TRBV7-9; the D is unclear. The germline V gene has CDR1 SEHNR and CDR2 FQNEAQ (reference sequence). The CDR3 is 15 residues long. Trimming pared 5 bases from V and 0 bases from J, leaving 11 bases between. The CDR3, as DNA: TGTGCCAGCAGCAGGGCCGATTCTAGCAATCAGCCCCAGCATTTT. As protein: CASSRADSSNQPQHF. Filled out from reference TRBV7-9 and TRBJ1-5, the complete variable domain reads DTGVSQNPRHKITKRGQNVTFRCDPISEHNRLYWYRQTLGQGPEFLTYFQNEAQLEKSRLLSDRFSAERPKGSFSTLEIQRTEQGDSAMYLCASSRADSSNQPQHFGDGTRLSIL.

The chain recombines TRBV19 with TRBJ1-1; D possibly corresponds to TRBD1 (5 bases). The CDR3 is made up of 14 amino acids. Trimming cost V 4 bases and J 4 bases, with 13 bases left between them. CDR1 and CDR2 (germline): LNHDA, SQIVND (reference sequence). The CDR3 nucleotides are TGTGCCAGTAGTAGGCCAGGGTTGGGCACTGAAGCTTTCTTT. It translates to CASSRPGLGTEAFF. The full variable domain, rest sourced from reference TRBV19 and TRBJ1-1, is DGGITQSPKYLFRKEGQNVTLSCEQNLNHDAMYWYRQDPGQGLRLIYYSQIVNDFQKGDIAEGYSVSREKKESFPLTVTSAQKNPTAFYLCASSRPGLGTEAFFGQGTRLTVV.

The table lists this clone with a count of one. The genes are TRBV11-3 and TRBJ1-2; D call uncertain. The V gene lost 3 bases and the J gene lost 8 bases, with 10 bases spanning the gap. CDR1 and CDR2 (germline): SGHNT, YENEEA. This CDR3 has 12 residues. The CDR3 sequence is CASSFGRVGYTF. The CDR3 region has the DNA TGTGCCAGCAGCTTCGGAAGGGTAGGCTACACCTTC. The variable domain in full, completed from reference TRBV11-3 and TRBJ1-2, reads EAGVVQSPRYKIIEKKQPVAFWCNPISGHNTLYWYLQNLGQGPELLIRYENEEAVDDSQLPKDRFSAERLKGVDSTLKIQPAELGDSAVYLCASSFGRVGYTFGSGTRLTVV.

J is TRBJ1-3 and V is TRBV2, with 7 nucleotides matching TRBD1. The length of the CDR3 is 14 residues. Germline V lookup: CDR1 SNHLY, CDR2 FYNNEI. J lost 1 base, V lost 6 bases, and 3 bases had no gene match. This chain's CDR3 is CASRRQGSGNTIYF. The CDR3 DNA reads as TGTGCCAGCAGACGACAGGGATCTGGAAACACCATATATTTT.

This sequence joins TRBV5-1 and TRBJ2-2, with D hard to call. CDR1 and CDR2 from the germline V gene are SGHRS and YFSETQ. The CDR3 contains 15 residues. The ends were cut back, 4 bases at V and 0 bases at J, with 10 bases in the middle. As DNA, the CDR3 is TGCGCCAGCAGCCCGTCACCAACGAACACCGGGGAGCTGTTTTTT. Amino acid sequence: CASSPSPTNTGELFF.

The CDR3, as DNA: TGTGCCAGCAGCCAAGATGGGTTTGGACCGACTGCAGGGGCAGATACGCAGTATTTT. Its translation is CASSQDGFGPTAGADTQYF. This chain joins TRBV3-1 (or the pseudogene TRBV3-2) and TRBJ2-3; tentatively, D is TRBD1 (6 bases). The V gene's germline CDR1 is LGHDT and CDR2 YNNKEL (reference sequence). This CDR3 is 19 amino acids long. The V end was cut by 0 bases, the J end by 4 bases, with 23 bases between.

J is TRBJ1-2 and V is TRBV6-1; D remains unclear. V dropped 3 bases and J dropped 7 bases, with 12 bases sitting between them. Germline CDR1 and CDR2: MNHNS and SASEGT. CDR3 length: 13 amino acids. The CDR3 coding sequence is TGTGCCAGCAGTGACACTCGGCTTGGTGGCTACACCTTC. It codes for CASSDTRLGGYTF.

J is TRBJ2-7 and V is TRBV7-2, with 7 nucleotides matching TRBD2. The CDR3 is 15 residues long. The junction had 10 bases not matched to a gene; V was cut back by 6 bases and J by 2 bases. Germline V gene sequence: CDR1 SGHTA, CDR2 FQGNSA. CDR3 residues: CASSPISGGAYEQYF. In nucleotides, the CDR3 is TGTGCCAGCAGTCCAATCTCGGGAGGAGCCTACGAGCAGTACTTC.

This rearrangement joins TRBV7-2 to TRBJ1-6, with 7 nucleotides matching TRBD1. Germline CDR1 is SGHTA and CDR2 is FQGNSA. The CDR3 has 14 amino acids. Unmatched junction bases numbered 5, after V lost 5 bases and J lost 7 bases. CDR3 coding DNA: TGTGCCAGCAGCCCAGGGGGGACGAATTCACCCCTCCACTTT. Protein product: CASSPGGTNSPLHF.

The CDR3 DNA reads as TGTGCCAGCAAAGCGGCCCCGAACACCTATCAGCCCCAGCATTTT. This translates into CASKAAPNTYQPQHF. This rearrangement joins TRBV6-5 to TRBJ1-5; D remains unclear. In germline, CDR1 is MNHEY, CDR2 SVGAGI. V lost 7 bases to trimming and J lost 5 bases, with 18 bases between them. The CDR3 is 15 amino acids.

DNA for the CDR3: TGTGCCAGCAGCCGGACAGGGTACCACGAGCAGTACTTC. As protein: CASSRTGYHEQYF. The V and J genes are TRBV9 and TRBJ2-7; the match to TRBD1 covers 8 bases. The V and J ends lost 4 bases and 5 bases, in that order; junction bases with no gene match: 5. This CDR3 comprises 13 residues. Germline CDR1 SGDLS, CDR2 YYNGEE.

The rearrangement joins TRBV5-1 to TRBJ2-7; D not certain. The germline V gene encodes CDR1 SGHRS and CDR2 YFSETQ. V was shortened by 0 bases and J by 4 bases, with 11 bases between the two germline ends. This CDR3 contains 14 residues. This CDR3 reads CASSLDGNPYEQYF. The DNA of the CDR3 is TGCGCCAGCAGCTTGGATGGAAATCCATACGAGCAGTACTTC.

CDR3 coding DNA: TGTGCCAGCAGCTTGGCCCAGGGGGGGTTCACTGAAGCTTTCTTT. This translates into CASSLAQGGFTEAFF. The chain is built from TRBV5-6 and TRBJ1-1; TRBD1 agrees at 7 bases. The CDR3 covers 15 residues. After removal of 0 bases from V and 4 bases from J, the junction contained 6 bases not matched to a gene. From germline, CDR1 is SGHDT and CDR2 YYEEEE.